This T cell receptor (beta chain) was recorded in a study of T cell changes during pregnancy in multiple sclerosis. This CDR3 contains 13 residues. Germline V gives CDR1 LNHDA, CDR2 SQIVND (reference sequence). V dropped 3 bases and J dropped 4 bases, with 7 bases sitting between them. Method: immunoSEQ multiplex PCR; TCRdb's copy keeps in-frame clones and lacks some. The sample shows 50,000 to 65,000 clones, 85% to 95% of them seen only once. This chain joins TRBV19 and TRBJ2-1, with D possibly matching TRBD1 (6 bases). This sequence originates from a female donor with multiple sclerosis, enrolled in a pregnancy study. The sequencing here drew on CD8+ T cells from peripheral blood mononuclear cells, taken in the second trimester of pregnancy. The CDR3 loop reads CASSITGYNEQFF. CDR3 coding DNA: TGTGCCAGTAGTATTACAGGGTACAATGAGCAGTTCTTC.